The subject of this entry is one T cell receptor (beta chain). Its antigen is not identified. Germline V gene sequence: CDR1 LNHDA, CDR2 SQIVND (reference sequence). The CDR3 totals 14 residues. The data were taken from a study of monozygotic twins with inflammatory bowel disease. Study conclusions and caveats: Support for any single strong IBD-associated signal or clonotype was not found.

Every sample had its cDNA made across eight separate reactions. TCRalpha and TCRbeta cDNA was put through two nested PCRs of roughly 16 and 10 cycles. TCRdb reanalyzed the 5' RACE reads, giving one entry per CDR3 protein sequence and no DNA. This sample carries around 410,000 distinct CDR3 sequences, with around 2.4% going to the ten biggest clones. The TCR originated in a human donor with ulcerative colitis or Crohn's disease, or a healthy co-twin of an affected twin (not recorded which). The rearrangement joins TRBV19 to TRBJ2-3; the D call of TRBD2 rests on TCRdb alone, since no DNA is present to check it. The sequencing sample was made of blood. The CDR3 reads CASSAGGSTDTQYF.